The 17 T cell receptor beta chains below were found in one sample sequenced in a study of regulatory T cells. Whole-study results and caveats: In CD3G-deficient patients, conventional CD4+ T cells were enriched for hydrophobic CDR3 residues at positions 6 and 7.

The PCR used 52 TRBV and 13 TRBJ primers. Repertoires were generated with immunoSEQ multiplex PCR, while TCRdb's copy carries only in-frame clones and drops some. There are tens of thousands of clones in the sample; 70% to 90% occur only once, and 1.3% lies in the top ten. Which antigens these TCRs recognize remains unknown. The sequencing sample was made of conventional CD4+ T cells sorted from blood. These TCRs come from a child aged 10-17 years with CD3G deficiency.

This chain joins TRBV5-1 and TRBJ2-3; TRBD2 might be the D (6 bases). The CDR3 spans 15 residues. CDR1 is SGHRS, CDR2 YFSETQ, per germline. Trimming shortened V by 4 bases and J by 5 bases, and 17 bases separated the two germline ends. The CDR3 coding sequence is TGCGCCAGCAGCCCCACTAGCTGGATCGGAGATACGCAGTATTTT. It codes for CASSPTSWIGDTQYF.

The rearrangement uses TRBV28 and TRBJ1-5, with D unclear. Looked up from germline, CDR1 is MDHEN and CDR2 is SYDVKM. CDR3 size: 13 residues. V was pared by 5 bases and J by 1 base, with 6 bases between. Here the CDR3 reads CASSLPSNQPQHF. As DNA, the CDR3 is TGTGCCAGCAGTCTTCCGAGCAATCAGCCCCAGCATTTT.

The sample holds a few counts of this clone. The chain is built from TRBV7-9 and TRBJ2-1; 8 bases align to TRBD2. Germline CDR1 is SEHNR and CDR2 is FQNEAQ (reference sequence). The CDR3 totals 16 residues. The V segment lost 1 base and the J segment 4 bases; nucleotides outside the gene matches: 6. The CDR3 DNA reads as TGTGCCAGCAGCTTAGGTAAAACTAGCGGATACAATGAGCAGTTCTTC. As protein: CASSLGKTSGYNEQFF.

V gene TRBV5-1 combines with J gene TRBJ2-1, with a possible D match to TRBD2 (7 bases). Trimming removed 4 bases at V and 9 bases at J, with 17 bases between. This CDR3 is built from 14 residues. Germline loops: CDR1 SGHRS, CDR2 YFSETQ. As DNA, the CDR3 is TGCGCCAGCAGCGAAGGGGGGAGGGTTGGTGAGCAGTTCTTC. Protein: CASSEGGRVGEQFF.

This sequence joins TRBV29-1 and TRBJ2-1; 7 bases line up with TRBD2. J was trimmed by 0 bases and V by 3 bases; bases with no gene match: 2. CDR3 length equals 14 residues. Germline V gene lookup returns CDR1 SQVTM and CDR2 ANQGSEA. The CDR3 loop reads CSVDGGSSYNEQFF. The CDR3 DNA follows: TGCAGCGTTGATGGCGGGAGCTCCTACAATGAGCAGTTCTTC.

V is TRBV6-1 and J is TRBJ1-5; D is perhaps TRBD1 (6 bases). The CDR3 has 15 residues. With 6 bases removed from V and 3 bases from J, the gap between germline ends came to 15 bases. Germline V lookup: CDR1 MNHNS, CDR2 SASEGT. CDR3 region: CASSVEGHPNQPQHF. The CDR3 region has the DNA TGTGCCAGCAGCGTCGAGGGACACCCCAATCAGCCCCAGCATTTT.

This clone was picked up a small number of times. The V and J genes are TRBV28 and TRBJ2-2, with 9 bases identical to TRBD2. V lost 10 bases, J lost 4 bases, and 4 bases stayed unmatched. The CDR3 extends over 13 amino acids. Germline CDR1 reads MDHEN; CDR2 reads SYDVKM. The CDR3 loop reads CATQTSGTGELFF. The CDR3 coding sequence is TGTGCCACCCAGACTAGCGGCACCGGGGAGCTGTTTTTT.

The chain couples TRBV6-1 to TRBJ2-5; D not resolved. The DNA end is a closer match to TRBJ2-7, so the J assignment may be wrong. Germline loops: CDR1 MNHNS, CDR2 SASEGT. The CDR3 has 14 residues. CDR3: CASSRSPGTYEQYF. DNA of the CDR3: TGTGCCAGCAGCAGATCCCCAGGCACCTACGAGCAGTACTTC.

This chain uses TRBV18 with TRBJ2-5; 8 bases align to TRBD2. V dropped 4 bases and J dropped 6; count of bases not matched to a gene: 7. Germline CDR1 is KGHSH and CDR2 is LQKENI. The CDR3 consists of 14 residues. The CDR3: CASSRDQREKTQYF. In DNA, the CDR3 is TGTGCCAGCTCACGCGACCAGCGGGAGAAGACCCAGTACTTC.

The rearrangement joins TRBV6-6 to TRBJ2-7; 11 nucleotides align to TRBD2. Germline values: CDR1 MNHNY, CDR2 SVGAGI (reference sequence). This CDR3 has 14 residues. The V gene end was trimmed by 6 bases and the J gene end by 7 bases; junction bases not matched to a gene: 8. This CDR3 reads CASRRTSGLGEQYF. Written as DNA, the CDR3 is TGTGCCAGCAGACGGACTAGCGGGCTAGGGGAGCAGTACTTC.

The gene calls are TRBV6-1 and TRBJ2-7, with D hard to call. V was shortened by 5 bases and J by 4 bases, with 15 bases between the two germline ends. From germline, CDR1 is MNHNS and CDR2 SASEGT. The CDR3 is 14 residues long. The CDR3 sequence: CASSTGPLRYEQYF. The CDR3 DNA follows: TGTGCCAGCAGTACCGGACCCCTCAGATACGAGCAGTACTTC.

The V and J genes are TRBV5-1 and TRBJ1-1, with D uncertain. Germline-derived CDR1 and CDR2 are SGHRS and YFSETQ. There are 15 residues in the CDR3. V lost 4 bases and J lost 0, with 13 bases in between. The CDR3 coding sequence is TGCGCCAGCAGCCCCTGGGCAGGTATGAACACTGAAGCTTTCTTT. Its protein is CASSPWAGMNTEAFF.

The chain is built from TRBV5-1 and TRBJ2-7, with TRBD1 identical over 9 bases. CDR1 is SGHRS and CDR2 is YFSETQ in the germline V gene. The CDR3 has 14 amino acids. V dropped 4 bases and J dropped 5; count of bases not matched to a gene: 7. In nucleotides, the CDR3 is TGCGCCAGCAGCCCCGGACAGGGGCGACACGAGCAGTACTTC. Its translation: CASSPGQGRHEQYF.

The rearrangement links TRBV7-9 to TRBJ2-6; D perhaps matches TRBD1 (6 bases). Germline CDR1 is SEHNR and CDR2 is FQNEAQ (reference sequence). Between the trimmed V and J ends, which lost 0 bases and 0 bases, there was a span of 9 bases. CDR3 size: 17 residues. The DNA for the CDR3 is TGTGCCAGCAGCTTAGCGCTAGGGGGCTCTGGGGCCAACGTCCTGACTTTC. Residues: CASSLALGGSGANVLTF.

V and J are TRBV28 and TRBJ2-7, with 13 bases matching TRBD2. CDR1 MDHEN and CDR2 SYDVKM come from the germline V gene. Trimming took 5 bases from V and 5 from J; bases not matched to a gene: 9. CDR3 size: 16 residues. CDR3 nucleotide sequence: TGTGCCAGCAGTCTACGGACTAGCGGGAGATGGAACGAGCAGTACTTC. Translated: CASSLRTSGRWNEQYF.

This chain links TRBV28 with TRBJ2-7; tentatively, D is TRBD1 (6 bases). Germline lookup yields CDR1 MDHEN and CDR2 SYDVKM. CDR3 size: 14 residues. V lost 4 bases, J lost 6 bases, and 16 bases lay in between. CDR3 nucleotide sequence: TGTGCCAGCAGTTCAATCTTACAGGGTCGCGAGCAGTACTTC. It encodes CASSSILQGREQYF. Complete variable domain (other parts from reference TRBV28 and TRBJ2-7): DVKVTQSSRYLVKRTGEKVFLECVQDMDHENMFWYRQDPGLGLRLIYFSYDVKMKEKGDIPEGYSVSREKKERFSLILESASTNQTSMYLCASSSILQGREQYFGPGTRLTVT.

The chain couples TRBV7-9 to TRBJ2-5, with 8 bases fitting TRBD1. This CDR3 is 16 amino acids long. The ends lost 4 bases at V and 2 bases at J; junction bases unmatched: 9. Germline-derived CDR1 and CDR2 are SEHNR and FQNEAQ (reference sequence). The CDR3 loop reads CASSSGDRGRQETQYF. CDR3 bases: TGTGCCAGCAGCTCCGGCGACAGGGGACGGCAAGAGACCCAGTACTTC.